Below are 5 T cell receptor beta chains sequenced from a single sample in a study of fetal regulatory T cell absence and autoimmunity. The protocol was immunoSEQ multiplex PCR, while the TCRdb copy is restricted to in-frame clones and leaves out a portion. This table has around 100,000 clones, 72% appearing once. Sequencing was done on a sample of pancreas tissue. The origin of the receptors is a male donor with IPEX syndrome.

Here the CDR3 DNA reads TGTGCCAGCAGTCAGGAGGGGGTCTCTCTCACAGATACGCAGTATTTT. It is translated as CASSQEGVSLTDTQYF. This chain links TRBV11-2 with TRBJ2-3; D assignment may be TRBD1 or TRBD2 (6 bases each). The CDR3 is 16 residues long. Trimming stripped 6 bases from V and 2 bases from J, with 18 bases between. The germline gives CDR1 SGHAT, CDR2 FQNNGV.

The rearrangement links TRBV5-1 to TRBJ2-7; a weak D match, TRBD2 (5 bases). Germline CDR1 is SGHRS and CDR2 is YFSETQ. The V gene lost 2 bases and the J gene lost 3 bases, with 12 bases spanning the gap. The CDR3 loop spans 14 amino acids. The CDR3 here is CASSLGSPYYEQYF. The CDR3 nucleotides are TGCGCCAGCAGCTTAGGGAGCCCCTACTACGAGCAGTACTTC.

The rearrangement joins TRBV2 to TRBJ2-1; 7 bases are shared with TRBD2. The length of the CDR3 is 15 residues. Trimming removed 6 bases from V and 4 bases from J; junction bases left unmatched: 9. Germline loops: CDR1 SNHLY, CDR2 FYNNEI. In DNA form, the CDR3 reads TGTGCCAGCAGCTCGACGGGCGGGGGTTACAATGAGCAGTTCTTC. It is translated as CASSSTGGGYNEQFF. The variable domain in full, with the rest retrieved from reference TRBV2 and TRBJ2-1, is EPEVTQTPSHQVTQMGQEVILRCVPISNHLYFYWYRQILGQKVEFLVSFYNNEISEKSEIFDDQFSVERPDGSNFTLKIRSTKLEDSAMYFCASSSTGGGYNEQFFGPGTRLTVL.

This rearrangement joins TRBV12-5 to TRBJ2-2; a weak D match, TRBD2 (5 bases). The CDR3 extends over 16 amino acids. Between the trimmed V and J ends, which lost 0 bases and 6 bases, there was a span of 14 bases. Germline values: CDR1 LGHNT, CDR2 FRNRAP. The CDR3 protein is CASGLVRARFPGELFF. The CDR3 DNA is TGTGCTAGTGGTTTGGTGAGGGCCAGGTTCCCCGGGGAGCTGTTTTTT.

The chain joins TRBV6-5 to TRBJ1-5; D is unresolved. The germline V gene has CDR1 MNHEY and CDR2 SVGAGI. Trimming shortened V by 4 bases and J by 0 bases, and 4 bases separated the two germline ends. This CDR3 is 13 amino acids long. CDR3 region: CASSFYSNQPQHF. CDR3 coding DNA: TGTGCCAGCAGTTTCTATAGCAATCAGCCCCAGCATTTT.